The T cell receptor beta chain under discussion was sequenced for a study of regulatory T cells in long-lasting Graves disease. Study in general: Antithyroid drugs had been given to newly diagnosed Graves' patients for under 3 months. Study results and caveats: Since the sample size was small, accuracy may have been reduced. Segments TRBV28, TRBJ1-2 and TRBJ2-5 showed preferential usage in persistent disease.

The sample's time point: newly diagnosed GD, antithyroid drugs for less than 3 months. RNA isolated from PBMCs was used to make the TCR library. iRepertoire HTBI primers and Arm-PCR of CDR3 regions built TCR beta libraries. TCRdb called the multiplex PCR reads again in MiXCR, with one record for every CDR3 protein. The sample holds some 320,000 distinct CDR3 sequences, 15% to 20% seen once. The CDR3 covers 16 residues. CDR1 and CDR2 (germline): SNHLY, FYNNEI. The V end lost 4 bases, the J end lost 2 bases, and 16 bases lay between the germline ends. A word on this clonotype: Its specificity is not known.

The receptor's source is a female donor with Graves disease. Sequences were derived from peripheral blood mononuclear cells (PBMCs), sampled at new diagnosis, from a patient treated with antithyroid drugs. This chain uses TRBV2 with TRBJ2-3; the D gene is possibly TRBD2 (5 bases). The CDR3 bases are TGTGCCAGCAGTGTAGCGTTTGCCACCCTCACAGATACGCAGTATTTT. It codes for CASSVAFATLTDTQYF.